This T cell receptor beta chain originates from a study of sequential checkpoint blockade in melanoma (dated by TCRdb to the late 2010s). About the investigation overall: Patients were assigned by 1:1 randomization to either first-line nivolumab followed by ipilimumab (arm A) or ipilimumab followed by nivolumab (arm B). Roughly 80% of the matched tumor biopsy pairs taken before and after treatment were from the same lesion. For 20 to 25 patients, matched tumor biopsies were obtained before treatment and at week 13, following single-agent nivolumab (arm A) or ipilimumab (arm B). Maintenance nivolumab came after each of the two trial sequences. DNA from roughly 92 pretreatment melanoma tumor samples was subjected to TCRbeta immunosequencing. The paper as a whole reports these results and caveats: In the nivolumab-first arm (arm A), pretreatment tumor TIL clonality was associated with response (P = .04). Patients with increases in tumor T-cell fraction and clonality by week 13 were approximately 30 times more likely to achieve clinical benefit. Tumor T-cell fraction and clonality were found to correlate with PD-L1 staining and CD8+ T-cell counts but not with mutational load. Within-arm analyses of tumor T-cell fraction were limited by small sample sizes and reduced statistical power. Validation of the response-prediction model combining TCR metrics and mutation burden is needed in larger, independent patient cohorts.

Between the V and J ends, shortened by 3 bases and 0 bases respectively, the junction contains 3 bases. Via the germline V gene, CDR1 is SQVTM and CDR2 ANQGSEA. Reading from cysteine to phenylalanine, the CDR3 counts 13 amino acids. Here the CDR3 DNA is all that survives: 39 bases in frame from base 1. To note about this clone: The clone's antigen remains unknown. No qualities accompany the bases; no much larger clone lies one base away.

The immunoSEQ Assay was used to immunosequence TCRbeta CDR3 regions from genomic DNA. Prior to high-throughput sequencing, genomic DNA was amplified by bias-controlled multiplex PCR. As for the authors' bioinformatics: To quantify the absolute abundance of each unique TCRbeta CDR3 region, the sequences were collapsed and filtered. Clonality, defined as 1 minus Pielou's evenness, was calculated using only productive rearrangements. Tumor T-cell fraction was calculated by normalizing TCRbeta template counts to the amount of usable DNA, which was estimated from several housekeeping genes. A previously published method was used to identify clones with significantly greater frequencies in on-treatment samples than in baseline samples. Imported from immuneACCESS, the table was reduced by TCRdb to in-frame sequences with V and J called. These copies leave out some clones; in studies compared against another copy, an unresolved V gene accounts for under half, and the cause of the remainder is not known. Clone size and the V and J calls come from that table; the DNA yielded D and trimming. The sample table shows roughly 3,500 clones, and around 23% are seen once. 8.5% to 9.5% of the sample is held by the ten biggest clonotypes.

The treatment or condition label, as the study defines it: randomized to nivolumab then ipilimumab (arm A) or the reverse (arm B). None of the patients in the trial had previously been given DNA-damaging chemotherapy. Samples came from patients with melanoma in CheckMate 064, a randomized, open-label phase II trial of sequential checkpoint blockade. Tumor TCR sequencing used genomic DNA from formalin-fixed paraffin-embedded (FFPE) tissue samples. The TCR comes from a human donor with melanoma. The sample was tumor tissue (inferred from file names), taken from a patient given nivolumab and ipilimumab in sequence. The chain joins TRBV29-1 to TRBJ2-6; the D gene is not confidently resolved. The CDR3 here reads CSVEGSGANVLTF. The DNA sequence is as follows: TGCAGCGTTGAGGGCTCTGGGGCCAACGTCCTGACTTTC. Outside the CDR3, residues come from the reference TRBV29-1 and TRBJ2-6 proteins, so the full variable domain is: SAVISQKPSRDICQRGTSLTIQCQVDSQVTMMFWYRQQPGQSLTLIATANQGSEATYESGFVIDKFPISRPNLTFSTLTVSNMSPEDSSIYLCSVEGSGANVLTFGAGSRLTVL.